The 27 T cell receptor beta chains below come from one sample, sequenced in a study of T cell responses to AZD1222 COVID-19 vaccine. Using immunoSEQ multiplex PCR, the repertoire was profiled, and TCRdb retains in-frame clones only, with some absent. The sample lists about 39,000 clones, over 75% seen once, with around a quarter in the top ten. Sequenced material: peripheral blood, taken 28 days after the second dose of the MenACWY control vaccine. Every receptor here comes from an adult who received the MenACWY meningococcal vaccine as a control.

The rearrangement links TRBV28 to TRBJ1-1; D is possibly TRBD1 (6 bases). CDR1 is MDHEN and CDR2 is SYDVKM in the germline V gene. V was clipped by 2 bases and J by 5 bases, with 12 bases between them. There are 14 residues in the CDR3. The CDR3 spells CASSLSRGGTEAFF. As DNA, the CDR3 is TGTGCCAGCAGTTTAAGCAGGGGAGGTACTGAAGCTTTCTTT.

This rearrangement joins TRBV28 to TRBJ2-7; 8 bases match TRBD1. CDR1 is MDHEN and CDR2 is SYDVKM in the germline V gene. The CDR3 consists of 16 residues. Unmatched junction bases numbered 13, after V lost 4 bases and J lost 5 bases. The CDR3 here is CASSSTGAAGRDEQYF. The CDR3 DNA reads TGTGCCAGCAGTTCGACAGGGGCCGCAGGGAGAGACGAGCAGTACTTC.

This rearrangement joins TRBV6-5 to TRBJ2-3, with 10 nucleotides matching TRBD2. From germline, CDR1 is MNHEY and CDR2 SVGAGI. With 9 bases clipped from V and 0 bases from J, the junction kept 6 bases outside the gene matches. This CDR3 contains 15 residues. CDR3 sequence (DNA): TGTGCCAGTAAGGGACTAGCGAGGAGCACAGATACGCAGTATTTT. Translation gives CASKGLARSTDTQYF.

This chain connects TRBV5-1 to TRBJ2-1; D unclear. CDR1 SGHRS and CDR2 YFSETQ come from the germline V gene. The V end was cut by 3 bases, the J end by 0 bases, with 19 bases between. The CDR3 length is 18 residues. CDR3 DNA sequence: TGCGCCAGCAGCTCTGGAACCGGAGTTAGCAGCTCCTACAATGAGCAGTTCTTC. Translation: CASSSGTGVSSSYNEQFF.

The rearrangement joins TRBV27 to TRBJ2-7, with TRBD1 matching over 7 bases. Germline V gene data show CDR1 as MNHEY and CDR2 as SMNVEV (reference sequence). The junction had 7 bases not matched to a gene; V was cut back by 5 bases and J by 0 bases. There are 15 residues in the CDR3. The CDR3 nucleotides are TGTGCCAGCAGTAGAAAGAGGGACAGCTCCTACGAGCAGTACTTC. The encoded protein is CASSRKRDSSYEQYF.

CDR3 loop: CASSQGWGLGYGYTF. As DNA, the CDR3 is TGTGCCAGCAGCCAGGGGTGGGGGTTAGGCTATGGCTACACCTTC. V and J are TRBV3-1 (or the pseudogene TRBV3-2) and TRBJ1-2, with D possibly being TRBD1 (5 bases). The length of the CDR3 is 15 residues. Looked up from germline, CDR1 is LGHDT and CDR2 is YNNKEL (reference sequence). The V end was cut by 3 bases, the J end by 4 bases, with 15 bases between.

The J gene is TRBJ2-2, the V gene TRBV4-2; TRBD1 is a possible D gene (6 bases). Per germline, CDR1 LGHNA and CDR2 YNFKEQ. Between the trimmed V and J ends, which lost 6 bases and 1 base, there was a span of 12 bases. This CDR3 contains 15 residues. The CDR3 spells CASSPGTLNTGELFF. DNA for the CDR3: TGTGCCAGCAGTCCAGGGACATTGAACACCGGGGAGCTGTTTTTT.

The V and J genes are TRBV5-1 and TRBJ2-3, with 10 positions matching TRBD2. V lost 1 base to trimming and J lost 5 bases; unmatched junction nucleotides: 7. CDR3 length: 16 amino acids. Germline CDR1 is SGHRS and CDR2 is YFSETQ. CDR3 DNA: TGCGCCAGCAGCTTGAGAATAGCGGGAGGAATAGATACGCAGTATTTT. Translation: CASSLRIAGGIDTQYF.

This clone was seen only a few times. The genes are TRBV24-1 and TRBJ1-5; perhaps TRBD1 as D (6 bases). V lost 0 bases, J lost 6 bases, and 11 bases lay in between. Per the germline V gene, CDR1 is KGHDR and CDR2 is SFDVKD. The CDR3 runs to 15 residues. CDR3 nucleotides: TGTGCCACCAGTGATTTGGGGGGGGCAGGTCAGCCCCAGCATTTT. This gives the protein CATSDLGGAGQPQHF.

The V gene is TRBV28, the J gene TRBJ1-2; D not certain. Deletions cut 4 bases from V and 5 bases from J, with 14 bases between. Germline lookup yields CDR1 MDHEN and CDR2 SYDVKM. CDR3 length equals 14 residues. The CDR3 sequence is CASSSIRRLYGYTF. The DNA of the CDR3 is TGTGCCAGCAGTTCTATCCGCAGATTATATGGCTACACCTTC.

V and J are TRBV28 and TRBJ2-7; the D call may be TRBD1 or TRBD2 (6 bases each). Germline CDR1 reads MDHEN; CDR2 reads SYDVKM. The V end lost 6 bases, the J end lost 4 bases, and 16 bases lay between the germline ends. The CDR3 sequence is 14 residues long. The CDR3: CASRRTDGRYEQYF. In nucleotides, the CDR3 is TGTGCCAGCAGGCGGACAGATGGGAGGTACGAGCAGTACTTC.

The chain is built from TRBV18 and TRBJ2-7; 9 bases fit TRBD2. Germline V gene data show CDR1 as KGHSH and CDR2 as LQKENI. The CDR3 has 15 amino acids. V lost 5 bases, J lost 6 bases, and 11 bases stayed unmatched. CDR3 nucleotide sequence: TGTGCCAGCTCAGCCGGGACTAGCCCCCAAGGCGAGCAGTACTTC. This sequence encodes CASSAGTSPQGEQYF.

The DNA for the CDR3 is TGTGCCTGGGGCGGAGGGACAGGGGACGAGCAGTACTTC. This codes for CAWGGGTGDEQYF. The chain employs TRBV30 and TRBJ2-7; TRBD1 matches 10 bases. CDR1 is GTSNPN, CDR2 SVGIG, per germline (reference sequence). There are 13 residues in the CDR3. Trimming removed 5 bases from V and 5 bases from J; junction bases left unmatched: 6.

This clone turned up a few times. The CDR3 coding sequence is TGTGCCAGCACTAACCCCCTGGTCGGAAACACCATATATTTT. The encoded protein is CASTNPLVGNTIYF. The chain has TRBV6-5 and TRBJ1-3; D is unresolved. V was trimmed by 7 bases and J by 4 bases, leaving 14 bases between them. Germline CDR1 MNHEY, CDR2 SVGAGI. The CDR3 spans 14 residues.

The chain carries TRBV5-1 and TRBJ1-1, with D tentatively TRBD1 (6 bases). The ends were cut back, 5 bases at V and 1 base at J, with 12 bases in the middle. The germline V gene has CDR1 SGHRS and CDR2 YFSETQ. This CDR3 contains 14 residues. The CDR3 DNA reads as TGCGCCAGCAGTACAGGGCTCGAGAACACTGAAGCTTTCTTT. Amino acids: CASSTGLENTEAFF.

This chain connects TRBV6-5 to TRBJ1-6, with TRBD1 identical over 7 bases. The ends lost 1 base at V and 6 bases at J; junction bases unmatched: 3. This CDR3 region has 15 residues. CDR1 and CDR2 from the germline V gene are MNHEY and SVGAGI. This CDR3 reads CASSYLGDSNSPLHF. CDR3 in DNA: TGTGCCAGCAGTTACTTGGGGGACAGTAATTCACCCCTCCACTTT.

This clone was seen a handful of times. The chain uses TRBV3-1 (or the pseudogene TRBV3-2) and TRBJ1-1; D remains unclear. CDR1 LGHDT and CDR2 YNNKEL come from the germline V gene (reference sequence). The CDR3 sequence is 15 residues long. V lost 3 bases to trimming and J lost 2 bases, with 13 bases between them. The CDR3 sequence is CASSHRGRGNTEAFF. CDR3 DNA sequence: TGTGCCAGCAGCCACCGAGGGCGGGGTAACACTGAAGCTTTCTTT.

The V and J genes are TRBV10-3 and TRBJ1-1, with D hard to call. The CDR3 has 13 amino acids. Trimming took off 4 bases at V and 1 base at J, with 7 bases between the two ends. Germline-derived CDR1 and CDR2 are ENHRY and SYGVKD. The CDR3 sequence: CAISADPNTEAFF. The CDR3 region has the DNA TGTGCCATCAGTGCCGACCCGAACACTGAAGCTTTCTTT.

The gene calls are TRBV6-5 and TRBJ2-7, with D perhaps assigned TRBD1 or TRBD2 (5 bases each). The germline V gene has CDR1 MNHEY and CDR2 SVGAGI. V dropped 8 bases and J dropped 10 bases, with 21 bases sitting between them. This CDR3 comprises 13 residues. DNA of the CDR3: TGTGCCAGCGAGCTTTCAGGGACCTACGCACAGTACTTC. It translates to CASELSGTYAQYF.

CDR3 region: CASSYSRDTSFIVHEQYF. In nucleotides, the CDR3 is TGTGCCAGCAGTTACTCGAGGGACACCTCATTTATAGTCCACGAGCAGTACTTC. The V gene is TRBV6-2 or TRBV6-3, the J gene TRBJ2-7, with D possibly being TRBD1 (6 bases). V was pared by 0 bases and J by 5 bases, with 23 bases between. CDR1 is MNHEY, CDR2 SVGEGT, per germline. The CDR3 has 18 amino acids.

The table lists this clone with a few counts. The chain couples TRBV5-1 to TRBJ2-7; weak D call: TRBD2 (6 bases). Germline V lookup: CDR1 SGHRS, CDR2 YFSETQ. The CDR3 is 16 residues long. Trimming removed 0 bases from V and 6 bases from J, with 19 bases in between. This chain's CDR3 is CASSLAQVNGGGEQYF. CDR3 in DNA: TGCGCCAGCAGCTTGGCGCAGGTGAACGGGGGAGGCGAGCAGTACTTC.

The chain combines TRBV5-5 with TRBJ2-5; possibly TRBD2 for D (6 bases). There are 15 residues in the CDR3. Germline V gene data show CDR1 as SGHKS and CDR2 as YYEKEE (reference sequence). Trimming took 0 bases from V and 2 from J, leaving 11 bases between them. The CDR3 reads CASSLGGGKQETQYF. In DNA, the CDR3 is TGTGCCAGCAGCTTGGGGGGAGGCAAACAAGAGACCCAGTACTTC.

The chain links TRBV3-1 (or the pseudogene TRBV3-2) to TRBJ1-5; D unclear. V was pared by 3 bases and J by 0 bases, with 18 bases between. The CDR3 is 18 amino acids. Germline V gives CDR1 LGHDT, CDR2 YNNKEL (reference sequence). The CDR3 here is CASSQSRGSLYSNQPQHF. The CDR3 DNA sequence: TGTGCCAGCAGCCAGTCCCGGGGATCGCTGTATAGCAATCAGCCCCAGCATTTT.

For the CDR3, the DNA is TGTGCCAGCGGTGGTGGGTTCGGGAGTACTGAAGCTTTCTTT. Protein product: CASGGGFGSTEAFF. The rearrangement uses TRBV7-9 and TRBJ1-1; D is unresolved. CDR1 SEHNR and CDR2 FQNEAQ come from the germline V gene (reference sequence). This CDR3 spans 14 amino acids. The V end was cut by 8 bases, the J end by 5 bases, with 18 bases between.

The DNA of the CDR3 is TGTGCCAGCACCCTACAGGGATACGAGCAGTACTTC. Amino acids: CASTLQGYEQYF. This chain connects TRBV7-9 to TRBJ2-7, with D possibly TRBD1 on 6 matching bases. The germline V and J ends were trimmed by 7 bases and 4 bases, with 11 bases remaining between them. CDR1 and CDR2 (germline): SEHNR, FQNEAQ (reference sequence). The CDR3 covers 12 residues. Full variable domain (remainder filled in from reference TRBV7-9 and TRBJ2-7): DTGVSQNPRHKITKRGQNVTFRCDPISEHNRLYWYRQTLGQGPEFLTYFQNEAQLEKSRLLSDRFSAERPKGSFSTLEIQRTEQGDSAMYLCASTLQGYEQYFGPGTRLTVT.

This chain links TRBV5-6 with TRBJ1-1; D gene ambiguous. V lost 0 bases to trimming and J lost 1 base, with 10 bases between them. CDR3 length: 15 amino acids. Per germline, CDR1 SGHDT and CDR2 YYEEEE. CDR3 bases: TGTGCCAGCAGCTTGGGGCAGCTAAGGAACACTGAAGCTTTCTTT. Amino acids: CASSLGQLRNTEAFF. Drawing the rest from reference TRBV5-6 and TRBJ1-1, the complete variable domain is DAGVTQSPTHLIKTRGQQVTLRCSPKSGHDTVSWYQQALGQGPQFIFQYYEEEERQRGNFPDRFSGHQFPNYSSELNVNALLLGDSALYLCASSLGQLRNTEAFFGQGTRLTVV.

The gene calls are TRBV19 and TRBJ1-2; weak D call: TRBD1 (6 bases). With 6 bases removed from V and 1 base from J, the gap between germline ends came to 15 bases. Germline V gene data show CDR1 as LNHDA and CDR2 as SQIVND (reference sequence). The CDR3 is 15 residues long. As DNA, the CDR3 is TGTGCCAGTAGCCTCGGACAGATCCTTAACTATGGCTACACCTTC. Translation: CASSLGQILNYGYTF. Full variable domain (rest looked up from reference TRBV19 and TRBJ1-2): DGGITQSPKYLFRKEGQNVTLSCEQNLNHDAMYWYRQDPGQGLRLIYYSQIVNDFQKGDIAEGYSVSREKKESFPLTVTSAQKNPTAFYLCASSLGQILNYGYTFGSGTRLTVV.